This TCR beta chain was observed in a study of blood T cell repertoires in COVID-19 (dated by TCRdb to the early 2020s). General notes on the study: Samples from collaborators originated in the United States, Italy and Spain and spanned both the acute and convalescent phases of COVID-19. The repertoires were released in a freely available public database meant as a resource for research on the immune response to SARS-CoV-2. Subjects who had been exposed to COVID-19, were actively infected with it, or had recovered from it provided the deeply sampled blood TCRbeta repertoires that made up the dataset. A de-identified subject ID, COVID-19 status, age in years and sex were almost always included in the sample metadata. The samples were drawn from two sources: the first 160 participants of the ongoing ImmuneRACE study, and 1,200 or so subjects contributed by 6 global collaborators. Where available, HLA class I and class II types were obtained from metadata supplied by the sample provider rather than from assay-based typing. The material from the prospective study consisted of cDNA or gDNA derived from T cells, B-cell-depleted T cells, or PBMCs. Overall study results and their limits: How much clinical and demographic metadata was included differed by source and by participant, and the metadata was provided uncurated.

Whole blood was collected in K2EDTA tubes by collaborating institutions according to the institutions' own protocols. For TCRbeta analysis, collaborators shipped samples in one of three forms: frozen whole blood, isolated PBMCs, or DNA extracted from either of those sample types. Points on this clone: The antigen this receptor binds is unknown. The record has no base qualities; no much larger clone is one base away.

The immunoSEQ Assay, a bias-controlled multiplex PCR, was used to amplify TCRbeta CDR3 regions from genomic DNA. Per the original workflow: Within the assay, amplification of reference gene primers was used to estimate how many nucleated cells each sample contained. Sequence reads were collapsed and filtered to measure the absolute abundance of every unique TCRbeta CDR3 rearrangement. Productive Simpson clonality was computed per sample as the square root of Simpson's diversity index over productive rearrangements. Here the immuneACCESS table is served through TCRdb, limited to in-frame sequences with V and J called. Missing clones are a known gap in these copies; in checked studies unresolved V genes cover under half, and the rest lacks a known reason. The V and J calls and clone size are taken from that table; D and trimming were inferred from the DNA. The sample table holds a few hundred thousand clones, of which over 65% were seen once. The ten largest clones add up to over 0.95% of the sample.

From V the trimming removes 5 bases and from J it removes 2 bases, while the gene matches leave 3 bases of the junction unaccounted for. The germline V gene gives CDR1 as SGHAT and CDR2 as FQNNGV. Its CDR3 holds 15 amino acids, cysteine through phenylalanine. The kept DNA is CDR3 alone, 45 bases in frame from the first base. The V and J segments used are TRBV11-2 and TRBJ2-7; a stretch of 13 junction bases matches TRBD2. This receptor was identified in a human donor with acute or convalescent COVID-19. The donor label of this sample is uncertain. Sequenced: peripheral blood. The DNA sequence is TGTGCCAGCAGCCCAACTAGCGGGAGGGCCTACGAGCAGTACTTC. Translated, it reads CASSPTSGRAYEQYF.